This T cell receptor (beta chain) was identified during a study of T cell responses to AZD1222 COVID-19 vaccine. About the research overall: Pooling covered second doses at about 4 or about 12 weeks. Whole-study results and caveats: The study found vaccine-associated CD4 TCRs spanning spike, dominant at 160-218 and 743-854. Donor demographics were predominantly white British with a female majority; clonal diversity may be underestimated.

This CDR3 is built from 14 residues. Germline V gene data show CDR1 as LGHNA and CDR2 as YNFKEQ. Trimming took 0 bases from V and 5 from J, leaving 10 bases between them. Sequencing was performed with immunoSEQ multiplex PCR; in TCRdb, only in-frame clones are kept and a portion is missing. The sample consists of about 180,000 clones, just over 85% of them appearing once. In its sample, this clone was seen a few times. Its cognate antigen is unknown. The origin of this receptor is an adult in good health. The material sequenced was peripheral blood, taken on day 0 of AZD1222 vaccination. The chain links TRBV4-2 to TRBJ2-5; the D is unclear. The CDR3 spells CASSQDNVRETQYF. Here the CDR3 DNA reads TGTGCCAGCAGCCAAGATAATGTACGGGAGACCCAGTACTTC.